This is a list of T cell receptor beta chains from one sample in a study of blood T cell repertoires in COVID-19. Method: immunoSEQ multiplex PCR; TCRdb's copy keeps in-frame clones and lacks some. The top ten clones hold 1.5% to 2.5% of a sample with roughly 340,000 clones, around 87% of them seen once. Sequencing was performed on PBMCs or T cells enriched from blood (not recorded which). These receptors all come from a man aged 35 to 55 in a cohort exposed to, infected with or recovered from COVID-19 (not recorded which). CDR3s include the opening cysteine and the closing phenylalanine or tryptophan. Fields, in order: V gene, D gene, clone size, J gene, CDR3 DNA, CDR3 protein. The D gene is left open where the match is weak. Size values are once, few and many counts, or a class for expanded clones, and some rows have none.

TRBV9	NA	NA	TRBJ2-4	TGTGCCAGCAGCCCAACAGGGAAGAACATTCAGTACTTC	CASSPTGKNIQYF
TRBV19	NA	NA	TRBJ2-1	TGTGCCAGTAGTTCAAGGGGGAGTTCCTACAATGAGCAGTTCTTC	CASSSRGSSYNEQFF
TRBV6-5	TRBD1	few	TRBJ1-4	TGTGCCAGCAGACGTACAGGGGGAACTAATGAAAAACTGTTTTTT	CASRRTGGTNEKLFF
TRBV7-9	TRBD1	NA	TRBJ1-2	TGTGCCAGCAGCTTACGGCAGGGGGGTACCGCCGACTATGGCTACACCTTC	CASSLRQGGTADYGYTF
TRBV30	TRBD2	NA	TRBJ2-3	TGTGCCGTACAGCGGGAGGTAACAGATACGCAGTATTTT	CAVQREVTDTQYF
TRBV11-2	NA	NA	TRBJ1-1	TGTGCCAGCAGCTTAGATCCGGGGGGTATGAACACTGAAGCTTTCTTT	CASSLDPGGMNTEAFF
TRBV28	NA	NA	TRBJ1-6	TGTGCCAGCAGTCCCACGGCGACAGTTAGGTCACCCCTCCACTTT	CASSPTATVRSPLHF
TRBV30	TRBD1	few	TRBJ2-7	TGTGCCTGGGGGGCGACAGGGGGCTCCGGCTACGAGCAGTACTTC	CAWGATGGSGYEQYF
TRBV7-9	TRBD2	NA	TRBJ2-7	TGTGCCAGCAGGCTAACTAGCGGGAGTGGGTACGAGCAGTACTTC	CASRLTSGSGYEQYF
TRBV7-9	NA	NA	TRBJ2-6	TGTGCCAGCAGCCCGACCCCCGGGTCTGGGGCCAACGTCCTGACTTTC	CASSPTPGSGANVLTF